These T cell receptor beta chains were read from a single sample in a study of cytomegalovirus exposure and HLA in healthy donors. Libraries were prepared by immunoSEQ multiplex PCR; TCRdb keeps only in-frame clonotypes and omits some of them. The table shows approximately 140,000 clones, with 70% to 85% occurring only once. The sequenced sample was PBMCs. The receptors were sampled from a male donor in good health and CMV-seronegative. The CDR3 runs from the conserved cysteine through the conserved F or W. A D gene is named only where the DNA matches it firmly. Clone size is given for some rows only: seen once, a few or many times, or a class if the clone is expanded.

V gene	D gene	clone size	J gene	CDR3 DNA	CDR3 protein
TRBV2	TRBD1	NA	TRBJ2-7	TGTGCCAGCAGTGGAGGGACAGGGCTAGCCTACGAGCAGTACTTC	CASSGGTGLAYEQYF
TRBV11-3	TRBD1	once	TRBJ2-7	TGTGCCAGCAGCCGTGGGACAGCCTCCTACGAGCAGTACTTC	CASSRGTASYEQYF
TRBV5-1	TRBD1	NA	TRBJ2-1	TGCGCCAGCAGCTTGACAGGGGGAGCCTACAATGAGCAGTTCTTC	CASSLTGGAYNEQFF
TRBV19	NA	NA	TRBJ1-3	TGTGCCAGTAGTAGTGTTTTGGGCAACACCATATATTTT	CASSSVLGNTIYF
TRBV7-9	TRBD1	NA	TRBJ2-1	TGTGCCAGCAGCTTGACAGGGGGATCCTACAATGAGCAGTTCTTC	CASSLTGGSYNEQFF
TRBV4-3	NA	NA	TRBJ1-1	TGCGCCAGCAGCCAAGATAGAGGAAGCTCTGAAGCTTTCTTT	CASSQDRGSSEAFF
TRBV7-3	TRBD2	NA	TRBJ2-7	TGTGCCAGCAGCCCCCAAAGCGGGAGGGCCCTCGGGGAGCAGTACTTC	CASSPQSGRALGEQYF
TRBV5-1	TRBD1	NA	TRBJ2-7	TGCGCCAGCAGCTTCGGGGGACAGGTAAAACCCTACGAGCAGTACTTC	CASSFGGQVKPYEQYF
TRBV4-3	TRBD2	NA	TRBJ2-7	TGCGCCAGCAGCCAAGAAATAGAACTAGCGGGATCAGAGCAGTACTTC	CASSQEIELAGSEQYF
TRBV28	NA	once	TRBJ2-7	TGTGCCAGCAGTTTATGGACTATAGAGCAGTACTTC	CASSLWTIEQYF
TRBV2	TRBD1	NA	TRBJ1-2	TGTGCCAGCAGTGCCCGGGACAGAGATGGCTACACCTTC	CASSARDRDGYTF
TRBV4-3	NA	NA	TRBJ2-5	TGCGCCAGCAGCCAAGACCAGGGTGAAGAGACCCAGTACTTC	CASSQDQGEETQYF
TRBV7-3	NA	NA	TRBJ2-3	TGTGCCAGCAGCTTAGGGGGCCATCGGGGTACGGGCACAGATACGCAGTATTTT	CASSLGGHRGTGTDTQYF
TRBV28	NA	NA	TRBJ1-2	TGTGCCAGCAGCCCCCCGACAGTGCCTTGGGGTGGCTACACCTTC	CASSPPTVPWGGYTF
TRBV29-1	NA	NA	TRBJ1-1	TGCAGCGTTGACGGGGGAATAGGGGAAGCTTTCTTT	CSVDGGIGEAFF
TRBV5-1	NA	NA	TRBJ2-2	TGCGCCAGCACTTCCTCTAGCCCTACCGGGGAGCTGTTTTTT	CASTSSSPTGELFF
TRBV7-9	TRBD2	NA	TRBJ2-1	TGTGCCAGCAGCTTGGTTACTAGCGGGAGAGCCAATGAGCAGTTCTTC	CASSLVTSGRANEQFF
TRBV7-9	NA	NA	TRBJ1-1	TGTGCCAGCAGCTTCACAGGGATTGGCACTGAAGCTTTCTTT	CASSFTGIGTEAFF
TRBV6-1	NA	NA	TRBJ2-7	TGTGCCAGCGGGCCACTCGTTTCCCCCTACGAGCAGTACTTC	CASGPLVSPYEQYF
TRBV19	NA	NA	TRBJ2-5	TGTGCCAGTAGTATTGACGGAGAAGAGACCCAGTACTTC	CASSIDGEETQYF
TRBV28	NA	NA	TRBJ2-4	TGTGCCAGCAGTCCTCGACCCTTAAAGCGTCTAGCCAAAAACATTCAGTACTTC	CASSPRPLKRLAKNIQYF
TRBV29-1	NA	once	TRBJ2-1	TGCAGCGTCGAACCTACAGGGAACTACAATGAGCAGTTCTTC	CSVEPTGNYNEQFF
TRBV30	NA	NA	TRBJ1-1	TGTGCCTGGGGTCAAAGGAGGCTTCCTGAAGCTTTCTTT	CAWGQRRLPEAFF
TRBV18	NA	once	TRBJ2-5	TGTGCCAGCTCGGGCGACAGGAGGGAGACCCAGTACTTC	CASSGDRRETQYF
TRBV27	NA	NA	TRBJ2-7	TGTGCCATCATCCGGGAACTACCGGGCGAGCAGTACTTC	CAIIRELPGEQYF
TRBV7-8	NA	NA	TRBJ2-7	TGTGCCAGCAGCGTGGGACACAGCTACGAGCAGTACTTC	CASSVGHSYEQYF
TRBV7-9	TRBD1	NA	TRBJ2-1	TGTGCCAGCAGCCCCCTGCCGGGACAGGGGAGAGGGGCGTCGGAGCAGTTCTTC	CASSPLPGQGRGASEQFF
TRBV12-2	NA	NA	TRBJ2-5	TGTGCAAGTCGCCAAAGGGCCGGGAGCCTCAAAGGGACCCAGTACTTC	CASRQRAGSLKGTQYF
TRBV9	NA	NA	TRBJ2-1	TGTGCCAGCAGCGCGACATATTCCTACAATGAGCAGTTCTTC	CASSATYSYNEQFF
TRBV10-1	NA	NA	TRBJ1-1	TGCGCCATCACATGGGGCGTCAGATTAAACACTGAAGCTTTCTTT	CAITWGVRLNTEAFF
TRBV2	NA	NA	TRBJ2-1	TGTGCCAGCAGTGAAGGGGCCCTTGGGGTGGGGAGTGAGCAGTTCTTC	CASSEGALGVGSEQFF
TRBV7-9	NA	NA	TRBJ1-2	TGTGCCAGCAGCTTAGGCCCCCCCGGGGACACCTTC	CASSLGPPGDTF
TRBV5-4	TRBD1	NA	TRBJ2-3	TGTGCCAGCAGCTTCCGGACAGGGCGCACAGATACGCAGTATTTT	CASSFRTGRTDTQYF
TRBV28	NA	NA	TRBJ1-2	TGTGCCAGCAGTCCACAGGTCTATGGCTACACCTTC	CASSPQVYGYTF
TRBV9	TRBD2	NA	TRBJ2-3	TGTGCCAGCAGTGCCGGCAGCGGGAGCCTCACAGATACGCAGTATTTT	CASSAGSGSLTDTQYF
TRBV9	NA	NA	TRBJ2-7	TGTGCCAGCAGCGTAGCGGGACAAGGGCCCTACGCGCAGTACTTC	CASSVAGQGPYAQYF
TRBV7-9	NA	few	TRBJ1-1	TGTGCCAGCAGCGGAGCGGGTAGCACTGAAGCTTTCTTT	CASSGAGSTEAFF
TRBV9	NA	NA	TRBJ1-1	TGTGCCAGCAGTGCCCAGACTGGTCCAGAAGCTTTCTTT	CASSAQTGPEAFF
TRBV7-8	NA	NA	TRBJ2-5	TGTGCCAGCAGCTTAGGACCTCGGGATCAAGAGACCCAGTACTTC	CASSLGPRDQETQYF
TRBV5-4	TRBD2	NA	TRBJ2-3	TGTGCCAGCAGCTTCTGGGGAGGGCCTCAAGATACGCAGTATTTT	CASSFWGGPQDTQYF
TRBV19	TRBD2	few	TRBJ2-7	TGTGCCAGTAGTTTGACTAGCGGGAGGGAGCAGTACTTC	CASSLTSGREQYF
TRBV2	TRBD1	NA	TRBJ2-5	TGTGCCAGCAGTGATAGACTGCGGACAGGGGGAGCGGCGCGGCAACAGACCCAGTACTTC	CASSDRLRTGGAARQQTQYF
TRBV6-5	NA	NA	TRBJ2-3	TGTGCCAGCAGTTTTGGGCGCACAGATACGCAGTATTTT	CASSFGRTDTQYF
TRBV5-6	TRBD1	NA	TRBJ2-3	TGTGCCAGCAGCTTAGGGACAGGGTTAACTACGCAGTATTTT	CASSLGTGLTTQYF
TRBV14	TRBD2	once	TRBJ2-3	TGTGCCAGCAGCCGGGACTACCCGAGTACAGATACGCAGTATTTT	CASSRDYPSTDTQYF
TRBV11-2	NA	NA	TRBJ2-7	TGTGCCAGCAGCTTAGGAACTCTTGGAACTGGCAGGGAGCAGTACTTC	CASSLGTLGTGREQYF
TRBV6-1	NA	NA	TRBJ2-2	TGTGCCACCTGGAGGGGGACAGCTACCGGGGAGCTGTTTTTT	CATWRGTATGELFF
TRBV11-1	NA	NA	TRBJ2-1	TGTGCCAGCAGCTTGGAGAGCTCCTACAATGAGCAGTTCTTC	CASSLESSYNEQFF
TRBV7-9	NA	NA	TRBJ2-5	TGTGCCAGCAGCTTTAGCGGCCCACTTGGGGGAGAGACCCAGTACTTC	CASSFSGPLGGETQYF
TRBV30	NA	NA	TRBJ1-1	TGTGCCTGGAGTGTTATGACAGGACCCACTGAAGCTTTCTTT	CAWSVMTGPTEAFF
TRBV18	NA	NA	TRBJ1-1	TGTGCCAGCTCACTGGACGGGACAAACACTGAAGCTTTCTTT	CASSLDGTNTEAFF
TRBV7-2	TRBD2	few	TRBJ2-2	TGTGCCAGCAGCGCTCCTTCTAGCGGGAGAACCGGGGAGCTGTTTTTT	CASSAPSSGRTGELFF
TRBV9	TRBD2	NA	TRBJ2-7	TGTGCCAGCAGCGTAGCGGCGGGAGTACCCTACGAGCAGTACTTC	CASSVAAGVPYEQYF
TRBV7-2	NA	NA	TRBJ2-1	TGTGCCAGCAGCTCAACCCAGGTCGGTAATGAGCAGTTCTTC	CASSSTQVGNEQFF
TRBV27	TRBD1	NA	TRBJ2-4	TGTGCCAGCAGTTTGGTAGGGGGCACGAAAAACATTCAGTACTTC	CASSLVGGTKNIQYF
TRBV5-6	NA	NA	TRBJ2-1	TGTGCCAGCAGCTGGTCGGGGCAGGGGCCCTACAATGAGCAGTTCTTC	CASSWSGQGPYNEQFF
TRBV5-6	TRBD1	NA	TRBJ2-2	TGTGCCAGCAGACTCACAGGGGGCCGCGGGGAGCTGTTTTTT	CASRLTGGRGELFF
TRBV27	NA	NA	TRBJ1-2	TGTGCCAGCAGCCCAGCGGGGTCAGGGAGCTATGGCTACACCTTC	CASSPAGSGSYGYTF
TRBV29-1	NA	NA	TRBJ2-1	TGCAGCGTTGTAAGGGGCTCCTACAATGAGCAGTTCTTC	CSVVRGSYNEQFF